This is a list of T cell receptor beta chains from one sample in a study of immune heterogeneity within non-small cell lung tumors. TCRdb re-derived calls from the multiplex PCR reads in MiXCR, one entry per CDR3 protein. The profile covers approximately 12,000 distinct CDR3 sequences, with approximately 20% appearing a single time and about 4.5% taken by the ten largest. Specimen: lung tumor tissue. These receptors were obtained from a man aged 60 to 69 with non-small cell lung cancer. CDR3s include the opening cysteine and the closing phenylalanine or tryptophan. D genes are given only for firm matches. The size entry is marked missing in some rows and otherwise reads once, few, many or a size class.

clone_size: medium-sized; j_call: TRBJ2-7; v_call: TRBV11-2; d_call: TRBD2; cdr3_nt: TGTGCCAGCAGCCGGAAGACTAGCGGGAGTTCCTTTGGGACCTACGAGCAGTACTTC; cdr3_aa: CASSRKTSGSSFGTYEQYF
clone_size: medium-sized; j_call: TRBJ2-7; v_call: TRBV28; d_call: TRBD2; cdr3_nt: TGTGCCAGCAGTTTAGCGGGAGAGCGGTCTTACGAGCAGTACTTC; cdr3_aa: CASSLAGERSYEQYF
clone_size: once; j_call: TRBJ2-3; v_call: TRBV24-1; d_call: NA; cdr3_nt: TGTACCACCAGTGATTTAAAGGGCGCGCCAGATACGCAGTATTTT; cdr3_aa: CTTSDLKGAPDTQYF
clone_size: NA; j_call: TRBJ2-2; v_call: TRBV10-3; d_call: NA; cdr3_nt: TGTGCCATCGGACGGTCAGAGCCAGGGACCGGGGAGCTGTTTTTT; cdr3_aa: CAIGRSEPGTGELFF
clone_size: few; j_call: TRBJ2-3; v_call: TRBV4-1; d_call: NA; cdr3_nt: TGCGCCAGCAGCCAAGAGCTTCCTTCTCTCTCTGGGGGCACAGATACGCAGTATTTT; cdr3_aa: CASSQELPSLSGGTDTQYF
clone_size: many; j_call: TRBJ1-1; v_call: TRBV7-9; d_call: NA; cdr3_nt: TGTGCCAGCAGCTTTGGAGGGGAAGCTTTCTTT; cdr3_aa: CASSFGGEAFF
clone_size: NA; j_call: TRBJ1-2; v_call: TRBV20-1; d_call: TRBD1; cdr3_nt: TGCAGTGCTAGAGACGCTGTGGGGGGACAGGGGGCGAGATATGGCTACACCTTC; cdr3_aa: CSARDAVGGQGARYGYTF
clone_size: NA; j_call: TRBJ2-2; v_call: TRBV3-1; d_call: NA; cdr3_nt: TGTGCCAGCAGCCCCATAGGGACCGGGGAGCTGTTTTTT; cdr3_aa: CASSPIGTGELFF
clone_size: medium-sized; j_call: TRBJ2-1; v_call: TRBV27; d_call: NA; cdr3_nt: TGTGCCAGCAGGCGGGGACACCTGGGCGATGAGCAGTTCTTC; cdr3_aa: CASRRGHLGDEQFF
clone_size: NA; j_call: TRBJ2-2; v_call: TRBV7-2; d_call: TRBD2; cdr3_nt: TGTGCCAGCAAGGGTAGCGGGAGAAAAACCGGGGAGCTGTTTTTT; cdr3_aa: CASKGSGRKTGELFF
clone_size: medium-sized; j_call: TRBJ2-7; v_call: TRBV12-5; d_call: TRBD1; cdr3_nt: TGTGCTAGTGGTTTCCAGGGGGCCTACGAGCAGTACTTC; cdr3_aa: CASGFQGAYEQYF
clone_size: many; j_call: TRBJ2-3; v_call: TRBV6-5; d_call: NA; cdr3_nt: TGTGCCAGCAGTTACGATTGGGCGGCAGATACGCAGTATTTT; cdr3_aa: CASSYDWAADTQYF
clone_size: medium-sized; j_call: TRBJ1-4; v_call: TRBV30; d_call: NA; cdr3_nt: TGTGCCTGCCTAAAGGTGGGGCCAGTCCGACGTGAAAAACTGTTTTTT; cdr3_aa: CACLKVGPVRREKLFF
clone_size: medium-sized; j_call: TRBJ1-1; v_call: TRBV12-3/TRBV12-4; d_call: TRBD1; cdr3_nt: TGTGCCAGCAGGGGACAGGGGTCGTACACTGAAGCTTTCTTT; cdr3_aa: CASRGQGSYTEAFF
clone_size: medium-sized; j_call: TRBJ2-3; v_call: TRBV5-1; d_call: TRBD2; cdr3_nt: TGCGCCAGCAGCTTGGCTTTGCGGGAGGCATCAGATACGCAGTATTTT; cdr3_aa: CASSLALREASDTQYF
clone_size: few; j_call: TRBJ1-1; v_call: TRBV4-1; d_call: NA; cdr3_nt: TGCGCCAGCAGCCACTTCGAGACAGCCCTGAACACTGAAGCTTTCTTT; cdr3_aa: CASSHFETALNTEAFF
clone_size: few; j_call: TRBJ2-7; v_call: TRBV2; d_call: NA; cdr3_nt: TGTGCCAGCAAAGACGGGGGCTACGAGCAGTACTTC; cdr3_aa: CASKDGGYEQYF
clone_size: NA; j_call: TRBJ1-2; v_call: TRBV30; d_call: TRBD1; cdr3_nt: TGTGCCTGCGGACAGGGAAATTCGTATGGCTACACCTTC; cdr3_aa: CACGQGNSYGYTF
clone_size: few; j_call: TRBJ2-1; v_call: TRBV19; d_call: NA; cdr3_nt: TGTGCCAGTAGTATCGCCCAACGAGGGATGTGGGGCGATAATGAGCAGTTCTTC; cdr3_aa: CASSIAQRGMWGDNEQFF
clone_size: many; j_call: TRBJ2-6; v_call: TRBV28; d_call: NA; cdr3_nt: TGTGCCAGCAGGGACTACTTCTCTGGGGCCAACGTCCTGACTTTC; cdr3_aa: CASRDYFSGANVLTF
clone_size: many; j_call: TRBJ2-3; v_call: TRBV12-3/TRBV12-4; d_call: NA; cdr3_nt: TGTGCCAGCATCGGGGGTATAGATACGCAGTATTTT; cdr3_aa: CASIGGIDTQYF
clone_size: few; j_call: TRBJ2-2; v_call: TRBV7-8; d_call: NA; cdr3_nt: TGTGCCAGCAGCGTAGCGATCAACACCGGGGAGCTGTTTTTT; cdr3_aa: CASSVAINTGELFF
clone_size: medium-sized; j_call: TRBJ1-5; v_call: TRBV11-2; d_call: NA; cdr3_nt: TGTGCCAGCAGCTTAGCAGGGGCTAATCAGCCCCAGCATTTT; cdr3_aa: CASSLAGANQPQHF
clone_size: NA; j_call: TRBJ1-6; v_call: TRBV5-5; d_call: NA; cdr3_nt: TGTGCCAGCAGCCAGCTGGGGGGGTCACCCCTCCACTTT; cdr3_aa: CASSQLGGSPLHF
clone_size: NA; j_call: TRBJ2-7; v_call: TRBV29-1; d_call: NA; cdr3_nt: TGCAGCGTTGAGACCCTAGCGCCACTCTCCTACGAGCAGTACTTC; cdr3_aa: CSVETLAPLSYEQYF
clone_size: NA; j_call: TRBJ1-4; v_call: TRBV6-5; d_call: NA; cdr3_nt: TGTGCCAGCAGTTACTCGAGTGGGCAGGATGAAAAACTGTTTTTT; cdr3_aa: CASSYSSGQDEKLFF
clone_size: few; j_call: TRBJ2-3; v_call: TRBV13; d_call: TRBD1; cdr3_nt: TGTGCCAGCAGGCGACAGGGGGCATCAGATACGCAGTATTTT; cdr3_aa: CASRRQGASDTQYF
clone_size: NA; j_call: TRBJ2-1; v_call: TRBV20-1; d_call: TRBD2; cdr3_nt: TGCAGTGCTAGAGCGGCGGGAGTGGCCCCCAATGAGCAGTTCTTC; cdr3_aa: CSARAAGVAPNEQFF
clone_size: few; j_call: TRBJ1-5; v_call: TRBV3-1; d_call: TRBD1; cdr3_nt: TGTGCCAGCAGCCTTGGACAGGGAGGTCAGCCCCAGCATTTT; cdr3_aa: CASSLGQGGQPQHF
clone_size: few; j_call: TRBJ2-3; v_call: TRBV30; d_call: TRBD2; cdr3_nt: TGTGCCTGGAGTAAGGGGACCCTGCGGGAGAAAGCAGATACGCAGTATTTT; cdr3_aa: CAWSKGTLREKADTQYF
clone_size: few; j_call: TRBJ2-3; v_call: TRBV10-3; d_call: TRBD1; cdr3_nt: TGTGCCATCGCGAGAGGACAGGGGCTCGTTGATACGCAGTATTTT; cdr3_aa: CAIARGQGLVDTQYF
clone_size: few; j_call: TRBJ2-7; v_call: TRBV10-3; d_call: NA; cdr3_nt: TGTGCCATCAGTACCTCACCCCCCGTATACGAGCAGTACTTC; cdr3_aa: CAISTSPPVYEQYF
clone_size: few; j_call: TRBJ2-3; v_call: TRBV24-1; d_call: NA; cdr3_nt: TGTGCCACCAGTGAGGACAACGGAGCAGATACGCAGTATTTT; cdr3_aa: CATSEDNGADTQYF
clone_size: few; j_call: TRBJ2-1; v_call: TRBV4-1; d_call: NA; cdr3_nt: TGCGCCAGCAGCCAAGTTGTCAGCGGGTTGTACAATGAGCAGTTCTTC; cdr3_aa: CASSQVVSGLYNEQFF
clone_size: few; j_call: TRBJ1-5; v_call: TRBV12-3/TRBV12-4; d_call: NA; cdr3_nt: TGTGCCAGCAGTCTGACAGAGACTCTTAGCAATCAGCCCCAGCATTTT; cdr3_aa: CASSLTETLSNQPQHF
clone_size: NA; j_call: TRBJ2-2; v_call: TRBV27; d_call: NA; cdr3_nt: TGTGCCAGCAGTTTTACCGACATGGCGGATACCGGGGAGCTGTTTTTT; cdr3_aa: CASSFTDMADTGELFF
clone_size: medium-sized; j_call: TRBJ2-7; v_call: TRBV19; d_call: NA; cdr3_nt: TGTGCCAGTAGTATAGGGGACCACGAGCAGTACTTC; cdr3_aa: CASSIGDHEQYF
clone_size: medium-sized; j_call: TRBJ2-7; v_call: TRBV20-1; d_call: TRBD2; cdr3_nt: TGCAGTGCTAGAGATGTAGGAATTGCGGGAGGAAACGAGCAGTACTTC; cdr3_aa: CSARDVGIAGGNEQYF
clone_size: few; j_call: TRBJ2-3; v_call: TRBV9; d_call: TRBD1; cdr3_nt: TGTGCCAGCAGCTTGGGACAGGGGGTGGCAGATACGCAGTATTTT; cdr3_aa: CASSLGQGVADTQYF
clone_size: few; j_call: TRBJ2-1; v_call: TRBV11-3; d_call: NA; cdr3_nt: TGTGCCAGCAGCTCTAACGACGGGAGCTCCTACAATGAGCAGTTCTTC; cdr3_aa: CASSSNDGSSYNEQFF
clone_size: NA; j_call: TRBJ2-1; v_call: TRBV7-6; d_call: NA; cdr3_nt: TGTGCCAGCAGCTTAGAGGCAGGGGTAAATGAGCAGTTCTTC; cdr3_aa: CASSLEAGVNEQFF
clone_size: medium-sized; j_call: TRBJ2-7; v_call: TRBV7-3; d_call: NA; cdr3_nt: TGTGCCAGCAGCTCAGGGGTTACCGGGCAGTACTTC; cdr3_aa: CASSSGVTGQYF
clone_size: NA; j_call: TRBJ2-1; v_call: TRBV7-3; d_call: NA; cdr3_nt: TGTGCCAGCAGCCCAGCGGTCGGGGGCCACAATGAGCAGTTCTTC; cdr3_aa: CASSPAVGGHNEQFF
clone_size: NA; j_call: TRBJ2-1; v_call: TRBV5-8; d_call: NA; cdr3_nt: TGTGCCAGCAGCTTCGCCGGGGGTGACTACAATGAGCAGTTCTTC; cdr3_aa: CASSFAGGDYNEQFF
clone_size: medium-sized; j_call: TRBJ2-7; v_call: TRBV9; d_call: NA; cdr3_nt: TGTGCCAGCAGCGTCCTAGCCGGAGAAGGGGAGCAGTACTTC; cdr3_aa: CASSVLAGEGEQYF
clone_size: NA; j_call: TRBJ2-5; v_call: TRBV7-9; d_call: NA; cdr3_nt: TGTGCCAGCAGCCGAGGGGTTGTGGAGACCCAGTACTTC; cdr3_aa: CASSRGVVETQYF
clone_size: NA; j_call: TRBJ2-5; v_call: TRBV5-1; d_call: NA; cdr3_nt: TGCGCCAGCAGGGAGACCCAGTACTTC; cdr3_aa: CASRETQYF
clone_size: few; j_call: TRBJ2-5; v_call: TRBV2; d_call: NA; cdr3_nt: TGTGCCAGCAGTCGGGACCCGGGCGCGGGAGAGACCCAGTACTTC; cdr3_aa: CASSRDPGAGETQYF
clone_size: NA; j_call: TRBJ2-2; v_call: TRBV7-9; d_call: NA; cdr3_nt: TGTGCCAGCAGTCTCCTAAGTTCCGAGAACACCGGGGAGCTGTTTTTT; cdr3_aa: CASSLLSSENTGELFF